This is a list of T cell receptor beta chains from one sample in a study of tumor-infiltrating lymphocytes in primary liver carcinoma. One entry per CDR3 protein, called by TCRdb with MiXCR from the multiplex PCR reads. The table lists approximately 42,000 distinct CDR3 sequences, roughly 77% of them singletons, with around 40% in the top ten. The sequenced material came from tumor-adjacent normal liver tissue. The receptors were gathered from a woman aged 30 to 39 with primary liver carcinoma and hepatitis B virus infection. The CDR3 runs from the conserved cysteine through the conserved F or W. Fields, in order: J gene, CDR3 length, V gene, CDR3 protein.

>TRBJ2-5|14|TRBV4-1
CASSPQPEGETQYF
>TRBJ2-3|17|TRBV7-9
CASSRYRPGQFTDTQYF
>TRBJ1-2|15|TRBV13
CASSLGGAHTYGYTF
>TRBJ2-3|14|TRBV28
CASSRSTGPDTQYF
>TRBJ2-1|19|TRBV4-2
CASSQDRSMTSGLYNEQFF
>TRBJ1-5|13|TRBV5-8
CTSSQYRNQSQHF
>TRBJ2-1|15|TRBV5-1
CASSLEVRGGDEQFF
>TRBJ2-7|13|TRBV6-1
CASSENLSYEQYF
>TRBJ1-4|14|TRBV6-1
CASNDAVQAGGLFF
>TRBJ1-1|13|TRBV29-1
CNVVIRGNTESFF
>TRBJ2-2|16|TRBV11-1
CASRLLGGTNTGELFF
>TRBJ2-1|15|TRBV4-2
CASSPGHGVSDEQFF
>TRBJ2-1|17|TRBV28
CASSPEEGAGRINEQFF
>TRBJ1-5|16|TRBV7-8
CASSLVGQISNQPQHF
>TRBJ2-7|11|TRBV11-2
CANSPANEQYF
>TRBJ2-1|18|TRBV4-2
CASSQVVSVQSSYNEQFF
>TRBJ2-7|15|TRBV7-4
CASRRDPSPIHGQYF
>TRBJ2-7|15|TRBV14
CASSRQSGWSYEQYF
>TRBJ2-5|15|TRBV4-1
CASSQEERVGETQYF
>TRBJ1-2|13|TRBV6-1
CVSSAWGSGGYTF
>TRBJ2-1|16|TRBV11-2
CASNIYLAGGYNEQFF
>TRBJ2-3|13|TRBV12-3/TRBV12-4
CGSFGRSTDAQYF
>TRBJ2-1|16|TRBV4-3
CASSQESGGSYNEQFF
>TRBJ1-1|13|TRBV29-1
CGVLGTGFTEALF
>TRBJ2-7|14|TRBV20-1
CSARVGTSPYEQYF
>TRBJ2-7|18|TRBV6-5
CASSYYSPLAGGPYEQYF
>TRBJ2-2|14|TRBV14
CASSQHHNTGELFF
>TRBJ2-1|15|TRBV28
CASSFFRAGPSEQSF
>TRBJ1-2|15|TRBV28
CANIQGQGANHGYTF
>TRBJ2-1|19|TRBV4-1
CASSQINPSTSGRALQQFF
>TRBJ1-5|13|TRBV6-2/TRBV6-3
CASSYTEVQPQHF
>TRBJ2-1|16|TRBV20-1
CSARDVAGVDYNEQFF
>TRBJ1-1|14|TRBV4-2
CASSQVGGLDEAFF
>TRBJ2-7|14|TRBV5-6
CASRLSLAGDGQYF
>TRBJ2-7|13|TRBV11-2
CASSLEGGGEQYF
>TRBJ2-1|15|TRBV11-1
CASTLGQGTHNEQFF
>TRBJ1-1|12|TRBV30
CDWSQQNTKAFF